Shown below are 31 T cell receptor beta chains from a single sample sequenced in a study of cytomegalovirus exposure and HLA in healthy donors. PCR used 60 Vbeta primers and 13 Jbeta primers. Only in-frame clones appear in the TCRdb table, and some are missing; sequencing was by immunoSEQ multiplex PCR. The table shows roughly 130,000 clones, with around 79% occurring only once. Sequences were obtained from PBMCs. Receptors originate from a female donor in good health and CMV-seronegative.

The CDR3 DNA sequence: TGTGCCAGCAGCACGACAGGGGGCGGAGATGGCTACACCTTC. It is translated as CASSTTGGGDGYTF. V and J are TRBV7-6 and TRBJ1-2; 10 bases align to TRBD1. Germline CDR1 is SGHVS and CDR2 is FNYEAQ. Trimming removed 5 bases from V and 6 bases from J; junction bases left unmatched: 6. The CDR3 runs to 14 residues.

The genes are TRBV6-5 and TRBJ1-1, with D perhaps matching TRBD1 (5 bases). In germline, CDR1 is MNHEY, CDR2 SVGAGI. V was shortened by 6 bases and J by 6 bases, with 14 bases between the two germline ends. This CDR3 has 13 amino acids. CDR3 loop: CASSRTGAAEAFF. The CDR3, as DNA: TGTGCCAGCAGCCGAACTGGGGCTGCTGAAGCTTTCTTT.

The V gene is TRBV7-8, the J gene TRBJ2-1; a weak D match, TRBD2 (6 bases). Germline V lookup: CDR1 SGHVS, CDR2 FQNEAQ. The CDR3 covers 12 residues. Trimming took off 3 bases at V and 9 bases at J, with 9 bases between the two ends. In nucleotides, the CDR3 is TGTGCCAGCAGCTTCCCCGGGGGTGAGCAGTTCTTC. Translating it yields CASSFPGGEQFF.

The CDR3 DNA is TGCGCCAGCAGCCTCCACGGGACAGGGGGGGGTGAAAAACTGTTTTTT. Its protein product is CASSLHGTGGGEKLFF. The V call is TRBV5-1, the J call TRBJ1-4; 11 bases are shared with TRBD1. V trimming: 4 bases; J trimming: 7 bases; junction bases outside the gene matches: 9. CDR1 and CDR2 (germline): SGHRS, YFSETQ. There are 16 residues in the CDR3.

The chain is built from TRBV30 and TRBJ1-1; D call uncertain. Trimming removed 3 bases from V and 1 base from J, with 9 bases in between. Germline V CDR1 and CDR2: GTSNPN, SVGIG (reference sequence). This CDR3 spans 13 amino acids. CDR3 loop: CAWRAAQNTEAFF. The CDR3 DNA reads as TGTGCCTGGAGGGCCGCCCAGAACACTGAAGCTTTCTTT.

The chain employs TRBV19 and TRBJ1-4; a possible D gene is TRBD1 (6 bases). The CDR3 contains 14 residues. Deletions cut 6 bases from V and 7 bases from J, with 15 bases between. The germline CDR1 and CDR2 sequences are LNHDA and SQIVND (reference sequence). CDR3 loop: CASSNWGQGEKLFF. The CDR3 region has the DNA TGTGCCAGTAGCAACTGGGGGCAGGGTGAAAAACTGTTTTTT.

The chain links TRBV5-1 to TRBJ2-1; TRBD1 agrees at 10 bases. The germline CDR1 and CDR2 sequences are SGHRS and YFSETQ. The CDR3 extends over 14 amino acids. Losses at the gene ends were 3 bases for V and 9 bases for J; bases not matched to a gene: 6. Here the CDR3 reads CASSYRQGAGEQFF. Written as DNA, the CDR3 is TGCGCCAGCAGCTACCGACAGGGGGCTGGTGAGCAGTTCTTC.

V usage is TRBV27 and J usage is TRBJ2-7; 13 nucleotides align to TRBD2. This CDR3 region has 14 residues. Germline CDR1 reads MNHEY; CDR2 reads SMNVEV (reference sequence). V was clipped by 6 bases and J by 5 bases; unmatched bases: 4. The CDR3 here is CASRPGTSGDEQYF. CDR3 coding DNA: TGTGCCAGCAGACCCGGGACTAGCGGGGACGAGCAGTACTTC.

The V gene is TRBV2, the J gene TRBJ2-5, with 9 bases fitting TRBD2. The V and J ends lost 6 bases and 7 bases, in that order; junction bases with no gene match: 18. The CDR3 sequence is 17 residues long. The germline V gene encodes CDR1 SNHLY and CDR2 FYNNEI. CDR3: CASSSLLSGRDGGTQYF. The CDR3 DNA follows: TGTGCCAGCAGCTCCCTCCTTAGCGGGAGAGACGGCGGGACCCAGTACTTC.

The V call is TRBV15, the J call TRBJ1-5, with 8 bases lining up with TRBD1. After removal of 5 bases from V and 11 bases from J, the junction contained 14 bases not matched to a gene. The CDR3 contains 15 residues. Germline CDR1 LNHNV, CDR2 YYDKDF (reference sequence). CDR3 loop: CATSGTGQEFGAQHF. Written as DNA, the CDR3 is TGTGCCACCAGCGGAACGGGACAGGAGTTTGGAGCCCAGCATTTT.

The V gene is TRBV29-1, the J gene TRBJ1-5; D uncertain. CDR3 length equals 14 residues. In germline, CDR1 is SQVTM, CDR2 ANQGSEA. V was shortened by 4 bases and J by 0 bases, with 10 bases between the two germline ends. CDR3 nucleotide sequence: TGCAGCGTTGGGGCACCCGATAGCAATCAGCCCCAGCATTTT. Protein sequence: CSVGAPDSNQPQHF.

For this clone: Additional DNA sequences in this sample encode the identical CDR3. The chain employs TRBV9 and TRBJ2-1, with a possible D match to TRBD2 (5 bases). The CDR3 has 14 residues. Looked up from germline, CDR1 is SGDLS and CDR2 is YYNGEE. V lost 3 bases, J lost 0 bases, and 7 bases lay in between. The CDR3 sequence: CASSASGSYNEQFF. The DNA of the CDR3 is TGTGCCAGCAGCGCAAGCGGCTCCTACAATGAGCAGTTCTTC.

Here the CDR3 reads CASSSPREGDEQYF. CDR3 sequence (DNA): TGTGCCAGCAGCTCCCCCCGGGAGGGAGACGAGCAGTACTTC. The chain couples TRBV11-3 to TRBJ2-7; TRBD2 agrees at 8 bases. Per the germline V gene, CDR1 is SGHNT and CDR2 is YENEEA. The V segment lost 4 bases and the J segment 5 bases; nucleotides outside the gene matches: 7. This CDR3 spans 14 amino acids.

The rearrangement joins TRBV7-9 to TRBJ2-7; TRBD2 might be the D (6 bases). CDR3 size: 12 residues. Trimming removed 6 bases from V and 6 bases from J, with 12 bases in between. Germline V gene data show CDR1 as SEHNR and CDR2 as FQNEAQ (reference sequence). This CDR3 reads CASSLAPGEQYF. The CDR3 DNA reads as TGTGCCAGCAGTCTAGCGCCAGGCGAGCAGTACTTC.

The chain has TRBV30 and TRBJ1-2; TRBD1 aligns across 8 bases. Germline V gene sequence: CDR1 GTSNPN, CDR2 SVGIG (reference sequence). This CDR3 has 16 amino acids. The V gene end was trimmed by 4 bases and the J gene end by 1 base; junction bases not matched to a gene: 11. The CDR3 region has the DNA TGTGCCTGGAACTTACTGACAGGGGAGTATAACTATGGCTACACCTTC. It codes for CAWNLLTGEYNYGYTF.

Regarding this clone: The DNA is omitted, as the CDR3 cannot be located on it reliably, and the CDR3 follows TCRdb's listing. The genes are TRBV21-1 and TRBJ2-1; the D call TRBD2 from the table was never checked on the DNA. TRBV21-1 is tagged as a pseudogene. With termini counted, the CDR3 has 17 amino acids. This CDR3 reads CASSPKWAGGSYNEQFF.

The rearrangement links TRBV27 to TRBJ2-4; 9 bases are shared with TRBD1. The J segment lost 5 bases and the V segment lost 5 bases, leaving 10 bases of the junction unmatched. This CDR3 is built from 16 residues. Looked up from germline, CDR1 is MNHEY and CDR2 is SMNVEV (reference sequence). CDR3 sequence (DNA): TGTGCCAGCAGTATAGGACAGGGGTCCAGTGAAAACATTCAGTACTTC. Protein product: CASSIGQGSSENIQYF.

The rearrangement joins TRBV10-3 to TRBJ2-3; 10 bases are a match to TRBD2. J gave up 9 bases and V 6 bases, and 18 bases lay outside the gene matches. The CDR3 runs to 17 residues. The germline V gene has CDR1 ENHRY and CDR2 SYGVKD. CDR3 in amino acids: CAIRSSSGGLQFETQYF. The CDR3 nucleotides are TGTGCCATCAGGTCGTCTAGCGGGGGTTTACAGTTTGAGACGCAGTATTTT.

This clone was found once. This chain joins TRBV9 and TRBJ2-7; 9 nucleotides match TRBD2. This CDR3 is 16 amino acids long. The germline V gene has CDR1 SGDLS and CDR2 YYNGEE. V lost 4 bases and J lost 1; bases outside the gene matches: 9. CDR3 sequence (DNA): TGTGCCAGCAGCCCCCAGGGGGGACTAGCTTCCTACGAGCAGTACTTC. Amino acid sequence: CASSPQGGLASYEQYF.

Only a few counts were recorded for this clone. The chain couples TRBV27 to TRBJ1-1; D is ambiguous. CDR3 length equals 14 residues. Germline assignment: CDR1 MNHEY and CDR2 SMNVEV (reference sequence). Trimming removed 5 bases from V and 4 bases from J, with 14 bases in between. The CDR3 is CASSPRSVPTEAFF. In DNA form, the CDR3 reads TGTGCCAGCAGTCCTCGGTCGGTTCCCACTGAAGCTTTCTTT.

The genes are TRBV9 and TRBJ2-1; 7 bases align to TRBD2. The CDR3 totals 15 residues. V trimming: 0 bases; J trimming: 4 bases; junction bases outside the gene matches: 4. Germline-derived CDR1 and CDR2 are SGDLS and YYNGEE. The CDR3, as DNA: TGTGCCAGCAGCGTAGGGGCTAGCGGTTACAATGAGCAGTTCTTC. This gives the protein CASSVGASGYNEQFF.

In its sample, this clone was seen many times. J is TRBJ2-6 and V is TRBV18, with D unresolved. Deletions cut 2 bases from V and 0 bases from J, with 5 bases between. Germline-derived CDR1 and CDR2 are KGHSH and LQKENI. This CDR3 has 15 residues. CDR3 sequence (DNA): TGTGCCAGCTCACCAACAACCTCTGGGGCCAACGTCCTGACTTTC. Protein sequence: CASSPTTSGANVLTF.

The rearrangement joins TRBV2 to TRBJ1-1; no clear D gene. The CDR3 runs 12 residues. Deletions cut 2 bases from V and 7 bases from J, with 8 bases between. CDR1 and CDR2 (germline): SNHLY, FYNNEI. This CDR3 is CASSELNSEAFF. CDR3 bases: TGTGCCAGCAGTGAACTCAATAGTGAAGCTTTCTTT.

The V gene is TRBV28, the J gene TRBJ1-4; D gene ambiguous. The CDR3 spans 13 residues. Trimming cost V 4 bases and J 13 bases, with 16 bases left between them. Germline CDR1 MDHEN, CDR2 SYDVKM. Written as DNA, the CDR3 is TGTGCCAGCAGTTCTAATAGCTGGTTAGGACTGTTTTTT. Translating it yields CASSSNSWLGLFF. Filled out from reference TRBV28 and TRBJ1-4, the complete variable domain reads DVKVTQSSRYLVKRTGEKVFLECVQDMDHENMFWYRQDPGLGLRLIYFSYDVKMKEKGDIPEGYSVSREKKERFSLILESASTNQTSMYLCASSSNSWLGLFFGSGTQLSVL.

The chain joins TRBV18 to TRBJ2-1, with D possibly matching TRBD1 (7 bases). CDR1 and CDR2 from the germline V gene are KGHSH and LQKENI. V lost 6 bases and J lost 3, with 18 bases in between. The CDR3 has 16 residues. CDR3 sequence: CASSVRRDSYYNEQFF. The DNA for the CDR3 is TGTGCCAGCTCGGTACGGCGGGACAGCTACTACAATGAGCAGTTCTTC. Full variable domain (rest looked up from reference TRBV18 and TRBJ2-1): NAGVMQNPRHLVRRRGQEARLRCSPMKGHSHVYWYRQLPEEGLKFMVYLQKENIIDESGMPKERFSAEFPKEGPSILRIQQVVRGDSAAYFCASSVRRDSYYNEQFFGPGTRLTVL.

This sequence joins TRBV30 and TRBJ1-2; D is ambiguous. The CDR3 runs to 12 residues. The V and J ends lost 3 bases and 5 bases respectively, with 10 bases between them. In germline, CDR1 is GTSNPN, CDR2 SVGIG (reference sequence). CDR3 in amino acids: CAWRRGIYGYTF. CDR3 DNA: TGTGCCTGGAGGCGGGGAATTTATGGCTACACCTTC. Based on the CDR3 plus reference TRBV30 and TRBJ1-2, the full variable domain is SQTIHQWPATLVQPVGSPLSLECTVEGTSNPNLYWYRQAAGRGLQLLFYSVGIGQISSEVPQNLSASRPQDRQFILSSKKLLLSDSGFYLCAWRRGIYGYTFGSGTRLTVV.

The V gene is TRBV6-5, the J gene TRBJ1-5, with D unclear. CDR3 length: 14 residues. V lost 5 bases to trimming and J lost 0 bases, with 8 bases between them. CDR1 is MNHEY, CDR2 SVGAGI, per germline. The CDR3 region has the DNA TGTGCCAGCAGTCCGGAGTATAGCAATCAGCCCCAGCATTTT. Residues: CASSPEYSNQPQHF.

V and J are TRBV7-9 and TRBJ2-5, with D maybe TRBD1 (5 bases). CDR1 and CDR2 (germline): SEHNR, FQNEAQ (reference sequence). Trimming pared 2 bases from V and 5 bases from J, leaving 18 bases between. This CDR3 comprises 16 residues. Here the CDR3 reads CASSLLIAGMWETQYF. As DNA, the CDR3 is TGTGCCAGCAGCTTATTGATCGCAGGGATGTGGGAGACCCAGTACTTC. Complete variable domain (other parts from reference TRBV7-9 and TRBJ2-5): DTGVSQNPRHKITKRGQNVTFRCDPISEHNRLYWYRQTLGQGPEFLTYFQNEAQLEKSRLLSDRFSAERPKGSFSTLEIQRTEQGDSAMYLCASSLLIAGMWETQYFGPGTRLLVL.

V gene TRBV18 combines with J gene TRBJ1-5; D possibly corresponds to TRBD1 (6 bases). The CDR3 is 14 residues long. Germline V gene sequence: CDR1 KGHSH, CDR2 LQKENI. V was shortened by 2 bases and J by 9 bases, with 14 bases between the two germline ends. The CDR3: CASSPTGGIWPQHF. The CDR3 region has the DNA TGTGCCAGCTCACCAACGGGGGGCATATGGCCCCAGCATTTT.

The V call is TRBV12-5, the J call TRBJ2-7; TRBD2 matches at 11 bases. V lost 2 bases and J lost 0; bases outside the gene matches: 6. The CDR3 runs 17 residues. Germline loops: CDR1 LGHNT, CDR2 FRNRAP. Written as DNA, the CDR3 is TGTGCTAGTGGTTTGCCTAGCGGGAGGCCGTACTCCTACGAGCAGTACTTC. The encoded protein is CASGLPSGRPYSYEQYF.

This clone was detected only once. At one boundary the junction diverges from the germline segment, which might be a read error. This chain joins TRBV6-5 and TRBJ2-3; maybe TRBD1 (6 bases). Looked up from germline, CDR1 is MNHEY and CDR2 is SVGAGI. This CDR3 contains 16 residues. This CDR3 is CASSYQGSRDTHTQYF. The CDR3 DNA is TGTGCCAGCAGTTACCAAGGGTCCAGGGACACACATACGCAGTATTTT.